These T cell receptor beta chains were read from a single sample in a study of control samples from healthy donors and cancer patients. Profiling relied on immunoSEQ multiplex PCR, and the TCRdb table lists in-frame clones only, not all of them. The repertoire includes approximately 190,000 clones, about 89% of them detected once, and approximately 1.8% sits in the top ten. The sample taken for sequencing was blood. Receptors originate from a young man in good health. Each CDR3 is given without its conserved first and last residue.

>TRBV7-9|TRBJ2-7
ASSSRTGGPYEQY
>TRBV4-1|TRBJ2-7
ASSQVSSGTYEQY
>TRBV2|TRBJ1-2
ASSLTLPYYGYT
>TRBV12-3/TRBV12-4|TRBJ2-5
ASSWGGYETQY
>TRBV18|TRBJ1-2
ASSLDRGSGYGYT
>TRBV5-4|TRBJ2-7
ASSLWGSGGYEQY
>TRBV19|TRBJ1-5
ASSMTAGSNQPQH
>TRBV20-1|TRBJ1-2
SAKPRGYT
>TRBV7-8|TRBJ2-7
ASSLFSTGSDEQY
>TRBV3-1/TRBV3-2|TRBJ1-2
ASADGGNYGYT
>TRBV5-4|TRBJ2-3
ASSGRGRTDTQY
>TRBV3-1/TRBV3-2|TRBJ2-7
ASSQDVRTGQY
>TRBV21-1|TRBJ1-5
ASSKERGRALSLLNQPQH
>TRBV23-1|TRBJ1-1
ASSQGGGDCSEAF
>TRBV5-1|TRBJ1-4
ASSLGRPPKDLTELNEKLF
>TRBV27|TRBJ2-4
ASSGDILLAKNIQY
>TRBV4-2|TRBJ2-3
ASSQERRGSGDTQY
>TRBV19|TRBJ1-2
ASMGDGYT
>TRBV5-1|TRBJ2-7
ASSLSSSYEQY
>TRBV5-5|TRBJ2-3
ASSVTSGGITDTQY
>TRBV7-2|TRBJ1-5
ASSLEGRRLYSNQPQH
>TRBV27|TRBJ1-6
ASSIRGESPLH
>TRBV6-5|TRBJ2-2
ASSSGLNPGELF
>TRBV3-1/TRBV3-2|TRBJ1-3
ASSPQGRAGNTIY
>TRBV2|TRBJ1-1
ASSVQTGETEAF
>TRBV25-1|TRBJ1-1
ASSGLGNTEAF
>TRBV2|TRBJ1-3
ASSPTSRNTIY
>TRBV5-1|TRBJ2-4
ASSLPGGLINIQY
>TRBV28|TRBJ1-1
ASRGGWTEAF
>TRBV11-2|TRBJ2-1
ASGQGAAYNEQF
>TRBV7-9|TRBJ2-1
APGTYNEQF
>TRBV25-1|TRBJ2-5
ASSVTGGRETQY
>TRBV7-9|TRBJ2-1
ASSPTGGGYNEQF
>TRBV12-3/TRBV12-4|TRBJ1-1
ASTPPPGAF
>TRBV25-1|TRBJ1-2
ASSDRGGQGVYYGYT
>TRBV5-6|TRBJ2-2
ATYRTGGSGELF
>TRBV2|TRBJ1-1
ASSLDRGRTEAF
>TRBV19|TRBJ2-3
ASSIGGSTDTQY
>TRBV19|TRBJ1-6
ASQRDRGEPLH
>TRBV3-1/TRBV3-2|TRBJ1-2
ASSQASGSGGGYT
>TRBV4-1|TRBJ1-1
ASSQGTGALAF
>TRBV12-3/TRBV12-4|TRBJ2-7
ASSRDSYEQY
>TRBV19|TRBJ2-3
ASSKGDVGTDTQY
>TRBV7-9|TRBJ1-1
ASSLSSRTEAF